The source of this T cell receptor beta chain is a study of shared clonotypes between healthy human individuals. The CDR3 consists of 15 residues. V was cut by 0 bases and J by 2 bases, with 12 bases left in between. CDR1 and CDR2 (germline): SGDLS, YYNGEE. Naive-designated CD8 cells lacked CD45RO, were positively enriched for CCR7, and omitted terminally differentiated effector memory CD45RA+ cells. Deep was the level used in running the assay. Assay: immunoSEQ multiplex PCR; the TCRdb copy retains only in-frame clones and omits some. The sample consists of millions of clones, over 85% of them appearing once.

The sample taken for sequencing was naive CD8+ T cells sorted from blood. The source is a man younger than 30 in good health. This chain uses TRBV9 with TRBJ2-7; a weak D match, TRBD1 (5 bases). CDR3 region: CASSVEAGFTYEQYF. DNA for the CDR3: TGTGCCAGCAGCGTAGAGGCAGGGTTTACCTACGAGCAGTACTTC.